These T cell receptor beta chains were read from a single sample in a study of blood T cell repertoires in COVID-19. TCRdb's copy holds only in-frame clones and misses some; the assay was immunoSEQ multiplex PCR. Among 45,000 or so clones, roughly 87% were seen once, and the ten largest hold roughly an eighth. Material: peripheral blood. The receptors originated from a human donor in a cohort sampled during active COVID-19. Each CDR3 is given with its conserved first and last residue. D genes are given only for firm matches. Not every row has a clone size; where given, it reads once, few, many or a size class.

TRBJ2-7,TRBV28,TRBD2,.,TGTGCCAGCAGCTTGGCTAGCGGAGGGACTATAGCGGGATCCTACGAGCAGTACTTC,CASSLASGGTIAGSYEQYF
TRBJ2-7,TRBV4-1,.,.,TGCGCCAGCAGCCAAGCAGGGTACGAGCAGTACTTC,CASSQAGYEQYF
TRBJ2-7,TRBV3-1/TRBV3-2,TRBD2,.,TGTGCCAGCAGCCAAGAACTAGCGGGAGCTCAGTACTTC,CASSQELAGAQYF
TRBJ1-5,TRBV30,.,.,TGTGCCCCCCAAGGGGCCCTAACCGGCAATCAGCCCCAGCATTTT,CAPQGALTGNQPQHF
TRBJ2-3,TRBV2,.,.,TGTGCCAGCAGTGTACCTAGCGGCACAGATACGCAGTATTTT,CASSVPSGTDTQYF
TRBJ2-3,TRBV7-8,TRBD2,.,TGTGCCAGCAGCCTACGGACTAGCGGGAGGCCAGGGACAGATACGCAGTATTTT,CASSLRTSGRPGTDTQYF
TRBJ2-7,TRBV3-1/TRBV3-2,.,.,TGTGCCAGCAGCCAAGGAGTGGGCCACACCTACGAGCAGTACTTC,CASSQGVGHTYEQYF
TRBJ1-1,TRBV25-1,TRBD1,.,TGTGCCAGCAGTCAAGCAGGGGGAGACACTGAAGCTTTCTTT,CASSQAGGDTEAFF
TRBJ1-1,TRBV5-8,TRBD1,.,TGTGCCAGCAGCTCTACCGGGACAGAGAACACTGAAGCTTTCTTT,CASSSTGTENTEAFF
TRBJ2-7,TRBV5-1,.,.,TGCGCCAGCAGTTCAGGGAACATCCACGAGCAGTACTTC,CASSSGNIHEQYF
TRBJ2-7,TRBV5-6,TRBD2,.,TGTGCCAGCAGCTTGGTGTCTAGCGGGAACTACGAGCAGTACTTC,CASSLVSSGNYEQYF
TRBJ2-5,TRBV7-9,.,.,TGTGCCAGCAGCTCACAGCCCCATCAGACCCAGTACTTC,CASSSQPHQTQYF
TRBJ2-7,TRBV6-5,.,.,TGTGCCAGCAGCCCCACGGGGGGCGGAGCCTACGAGCAGTACTTC,CASSPTGGGAYEQYF
TRBJ1-5,TRBV6-5,.,.,TGTGCCAGCAGTTACTCGTCTAATAGCAATCAGCCCCAGCATTTT,CASSYSSNSNQPQHF
TRBJ2-2,TRBV5-4,TRBD2,.,TGTGCCAGCAGTTACGGAGCGGGGCACACCGGGGAGCTGTTTTTT,CASSYGAGHTGELFF
TRBJ2-3,TRBV4-1,TRBD2,.,TGCGCCAGCAGCCAAGAAGTGCTAGCGGGATGGGGGAGCACAGATACGCAGTATTTT,CASSQEVLAGWGSTDTQYF
TRBJ2-5,TRBV19,TRBD1,.,TGTGCCAGTAGTATAGTGGGACAGCAAGAGACCCAGTACTTC,CASSIVGQQETQYF
TRBJ2-2,TRBV28,.,.,TGTGCCAGCAGTACCATCTCAGGGTTGGAGACCGGGGAGCTGTTTTTT,CASSTISGLETGELFF
TRBJ1-5,TRBV30,.,.,TGTGCCTGGGGTTCAGGGAATTATAATCAGCCCCAGCATTTT,CAWGSGNYNQPQHF
TRBJ2-1,TRBV6-5,.,.,TGTGCCAGCAGCCAAGAGGTCCATGAGCAGTTCTTC,CASSQEVHEQFF
TRBJ1-5,TRBV15,.,once,TGTGCCACCAGCAGACCGACAGGTGCTCGGCCCCAGCATTTT,CATSRPTGARPQHF
TRBJ2-1,TRBV7-2,TRBD1,.,TGTGCCAGCAGCTTAGACAGGGGCTCCTACAATGAGCAGTTCTTC,CASSLDRGSYNEQFF
TRBJ1-5,TRBV24-1,.,.,TGTGCCACCAGTGGGAGGGGCGGTCAGCCCCAGCATTTT,CATSGRGGQPQHF
TRBJ2-1,TRBV12-3/TRBV12-4,TRBD2,.,TGTGCCAGCAGTTTACGGGGGGACAATGAGCAGTTCTTC,CASSLRGDNEQFF
TRBJ2-5,TRBV29-1,.,.,TGCAGCGTTTTCCTGGCCTGGGAGACCCAGTACTTC,CSVFLAWETQYF
TRBJ2-3,TRBV10-1,.,few,TGCGCCAGCAGTAAGGACTCCGGGGGTACGCAGTATTTT,CASSKDSGGTQYF
TRBJ1-5,TRBV7-9,.,.,TGTGCCAGCAGCTTAGGGGGCAGTCAGCCCCAGCATTTT,CASSLGGSQPQHF
TRBJ1-5,TRBV10-2,TRBD1,.,TGCGCCAGATCGGACAGGGTAGACAATCAGCCCCAGCATTTT,CARSDRVDNQPQHF
TRBJ2-2,TRBV5-5,.,.,TGTGCCAGCAGCGTGGACGGGAACACCGGGGAGCTGTTTTTT,CASSVDGNTGELFF
TRBJ1-6,TRBV14,.,.,TGTGCCAGCAGCCAATTTTCGGGTAATTCACCCCTCCACTTT,CASSQFSGNSPLHF
TRBJ2-5,TRBV11-2,TRBD2,.,TGTGCCAGCAGCTTAGAGCGGGGGCTAGCGGGGTTACAAGAGACCCAGTACTTC,CASSLERGLAGLQETQYF
TRBJ1-5,TRBV7-2,TRBD1,.,TGTGCCAGTACCACAGGGGGCAATCAGCCCCAGCATTTT,CASTTGGNQPQHF
TRBJ2-7,TRBV4-2,TRBD2,.,TGTGCCAGCAGCCAAGAGAGTTGGGGGGGACCTTCCTACGAGCAGTACTTC,CASSQESWGGPSYEQYF
TRBJ2-3,TRBV18,.,.,TGTGCCAGCTCACCAGTTAACACAGATACGCAGTATTTT,CASSPVNTDTQYF
TRBJ2-5,TRBV5-1,TRBD1,.,TGCGCCAGCAGCTCCGGGACAGGGCAAGAGACCCAGTACTTC,CASSSGTGQETQYF
TRBJ2-2,TRBV28,TRBD2,.,TGTGCCAGCAGTTTACCTATAGCGGGAGCAGCGTCCGGGGAGCTGTTTTTT,CASSLPIAGAASGELFF
TRBJ1-1,TRBV5-4,TRBD1,.,TGTGCCAGCAGCACTAACAGGGGAGAGAACACTGAAGCTTTCTTT,CASSTNRGENTEAFF
TRBJ1-4,TRBV7-9,.,.,TGTGCCAGTGGCGGCGTAAAACTGTTTTTT,CASGGVKLFF
TRBJ2-1,TRBV28,TRBD2,.,TGTGCCAGCAGCCCAGCGGGAGGGCCCCACAATGAGCAGTTCTTC,CASSPAGGPHNEQFF
TRBJ2-1,TRBV19,TRBD2,.,TGTGCCAGTAGTAGACTAGCGGGAGGGCCTAATGAGCAGTTCTTC,CASSRLAGGPNEQFF
TRBJ2-1,TRBV7-3,.,.,TGTGCCAGCAGCTTAACTGGGCAGCTAACGATTGGGAATGAGCAGTTCTTC,CASSLTGQLTIGNEQFF
TRBJ1-2,TRBV6-4,TRBD1,.,TGTGCCAGCAAGCCCTCGGGACAGGGCTATGGCTACACCTTC,CASKPSGQGYGYTF
TRBJ1-2,TRBV19,.,.,TGTGCCAGTAGTATCGAACAGTTCTATGGCTACACCTTC,CASSIEQFYGYTF
TRBJ1-2,TRBV24-1,TRBD1,once,TGTGCCACCAGCCAGGACAGGGGTGGGGGCTACACCTTC,CATSQDRGGGYTF
TRBJ2-1,TRBV7-2,.,.,TGTGCCAGCAGACTAGCTTCGGGCGGTGAGCAGTTCTTC,CASRLASGGEQFF
TRBJ1-2,TRBV28,.,few,TGTGCCAGCAGTTTCATAGGGGTGGGCGGCTACACCTTC,CASSFIGVGGYTF
TRBJ2-7,TRBV11-3,.,.,TGTGCCAGCAGCTTAGCCCTAGTCCACGAGCAGTACTTC,CASSLALVHEQYF
TRBJ2-5,TRBV13,.,.,TGTGCCAGCAACTTAGGCTCTACTAGTGGAGAGACCCAGTACTTC,CASNLGSTSGETQYF
TRBJ2-1,TRBV7-8,.,.,TGTGCCAGCAGCTTAAGGCGGGGAGGCAATGAGCAGTTCTTC,CASSLRRGGNEQFF